This T cell receptor beta chain derives from a study of T-cell reconstitution after alpha-beta-depleted transplantation in children. This clonotype was recorded many times. It was with unique molecular identifiers that the TCRbeta library was prepared. TCRdb reanalysed the PCR reads using MiXCR and keeps one entry per CDR3 protein. The sample lists 55,000 to 65,000 distinct CDR3 sequences, 40% to 45% occurring once. This CDR3 is built from 15 residues. V was pared by 3 bases and J by 1 base, with 9 bases between. Per germline, CDR1 WNHNN and CDR2 SYGVQD (reference sequence). This material consisted of PBMCs, mostly from graft donor cells, taken 360 days after TCRalphabeta/CD19-depleted stem cell transplant. The TCR originated in a male patient younger than 18 who had a stem cell transplant for acute lymphoblastic leukemia, so the T cells may come from the graft donor. The chain carries TRBV10-1 and TRBJ2-2; perhaps TRBD2 as D (5 bases). The CDR3 spells CASSEEGLNTGELFF. Written as DNA, the CDR3 is TGCGCCAGCAGTGAAGAGGGATTGAACACCGGGGAGCTGTTTTTT.